This TCR beta chain derives from a study of blood T cell repertoires in COVID-19 (dated by TCRdb to 2018 to 2020). For context, the study as a whole: Samples covering the acute and convalescent phases of COVID-19 were provided by collaborators in the United States, Italy and Spain. Samples were obtained from the ongoing ImmuneRACE study (first 160 participants) and from over 1,000 subjects provided by 6 global collaborators. Where available, HLA class I and class II types were obtained from metadata supplied by the sample provider rather than from assay-based typing. The material from the prospective study consisted of cDNA or gDNA derived from T cells, B-cell-depleted T cells, or PBMCs. The sample metadata nearly always contained a de-identified subject ID, COVID-19 status, age in years and sex. The repertoires were made available in a free public database intended to serve as a resource for research on the immune response to SARS-CoV-2. Subjects who had been exposed to COVID-19, were actively infected with it, or had recovered from it provided the deeply sampled blood TCRbeta repertoires that made up the dataset. What the study reported, not specific to this receptor: The amount of clinical and demographic metadata varied by source and participant and was provided uncurated.

At one collaborating source in Seattle, patients were enrolled during active infection and were followed longitudinally through the course of disease. The collaborating institutions used their own protocols to collect whole blood in K2EDTA tubes. For TCRbeta analysis, collaborators shipped samples as frozen whole blood, isolated PBMCs, or DNA extracted from either of those sample types. The germline V gene (reference sequence) specifies SGHNT as CDR1 and YYREEE as CDR2. V is pared back by 3 bases and J by 1 base, with 10 bases lying between the germline termini. The CDR3 covers 14 residues, taking in both the cysteine and the phenylalanine. CDR3 DNA is the only sequence kept; it has 42 bases, read in frame from the first base. TCRbeta CDR3 regions were amplified from genomic DNA using the immunoSEQ Assay, a bias-controlled multiplex PCR. On the authors' methods: The number of nucleated cells in each sample was estimated from the amplification of reference gene primers within the assay. To quantify the absolute abundance of each unique TCRbeta CDR3 rearrangement, sequence reads were collapsed and filtered. For each sample, productive Simpson clonality was calculated by taking the square root of Simpson's diversity index across productive rearrangements. TCRdb carries this immuneACCESS record with in-frame sequences only. Its versions omit some clonotypes, under half of them owing to an unresolved V gene in the studies checked, with the rest unexplained. V and J calls and clone size follow that table, whereas D and trimming were derived from the DNA. The sample table contains hundreds of thousands of clones; only one count was recorded for roughly 90% of them. 0.7% to 0.85% of the sample is taken by the ten largest.

Comment on this clone: What antigen it recognizes has not been identified. Base-call qualities are not available, and no considerably larger clone is one nucleotide away.

The chain uses TRBV5-4 and TRBJ1-1; perhaps TRBD1 is the D gene, with 5 bases matching. Specimen: peripheral blood. The clonotype originates from a man between 18 and 35 years old with COVID-19, enrolled during active disease. The DNA sequence follows: TGTGCCAGCAGCTCGTTGACAGAGAACACTGAAGCTTTCTTT. This translates into CASSSLTENTEAFF. The CDR3, completed at both ends by the reference TRBV5-4 and TRBJ1-1 genes, gives the full variable domain ETGVTQSPTHLIKTRGQQVTLRCSSQSGHNTVSWYQQALGQGPQFIFQYYREEENGRGNFPPRFSGLQFPNYSSELNVNALELDDSALYLCASSSLTENTEAFFGQGTRLTVV.